This entry lists 4 T cell receptor beta chains sequenced from one sample in a study of OX40 agonist ivuxolimab in advanced cancers. Clones were sequenced by immunoSEQ multiplex PCR, and TCRdb holds only the in-frame ones, with some missing. This table has approximately 70,000 clones, 83% appearing once. The source was CD4+ or CD8+ T cells sorted from blood, collected in a trial of the OX40 agonist ivuxolimab. The receptors here all came from an adult with an advanced solid tumor such as melanoma, head and neck, liver or kidney cancer.

The chain combines TRBV30 with TRBJ2-5; 12 bases are shared with TRBD2. CDR3 size: 15 residues. V shed 1 base and J 5 bases; nucleotides not matched to a gene: 5. Germline loops: CDR1 GTSNPN, CDR2 SVGIG (reference sequence). In nucleotides, the CDR3 is TGTGCCTGGAGTGAAACCGGACTAGCGGGGGAGACCCAGTACTTC. It translates to CAWSETGLAGETQYF.

This clone has more than one count but fewer than ten. The chain uses TRBV11-2 and TRBJ2-3, with 7 bases aligning to TRBD2. The CDR3 totals 12 residues. Germline-derived CDR1 and CDR2 are SGHAT and FQNNGV. J was trimmed by 2 bases and V by 8 bases; bases with no gene match: 1. CDR3 DNA sequence: TGTGCCAGCGGGGACTACACAGATACGCAGTATTTT. It codes for CASGDYTDTQYF.

The J gene is TRBJ1-3, the V gene TRBV5-1; TRBD1 is a possible D gene (5 bases). Trimming took off 2 bases at V and 10 bases at J, with 19 bases between the two ends. The length of the CDR3 is 15 residues. Germline lookup yields CDR1 SGHRS and CDR2 YFSETQ. The CDR3 sequence: CASSLTGTDGGTIYF. For the CDR3, the DNA is TGCGCCAGCAGCTTAACCGGGACGGATGGTGGTACCATATATTTT.

This chain joins TRBV7-2 and TRBJ2-2; 8 positions agree with TRBD1. The germline V gene has CDR1 SGHTA and CDR2 FQGNSA. CDR3 length: 15 amino acids. V trimming: 5 bases; J trimming: 3 bases; junction bases outside the gene matches: 5. The CDR3 loop reads CASSRTGFDTGELFF. CDR3 nucleotides: TGTGCCAGCAGCCGGACAGGGTTTGACACCGGGGAGCTGTTTTTT. The full variable domain, completed using reference TRBV7-2 and TRBJ2-2, is GAGVSQSPSNKVTEKGKDVELRCDPISGHTALYWYRQSLGQGLEFLIYFQGNSAPDKSGLPSDRFSAERTGGSVSTLTIQRTQQEDSAVYLCASSRTGFDTGELFFGEGSRLTVL.